Below, one T cell receptor (beta chain) is given with its context. The V gene's germline CDR1 is SNHLY and CDR2 FYNNEI. Trimming took off 5 bases at V and 3 bases at J, with 13 bases between the two ends. This CDR3 has 14 residues. This sample stems from a study of blood T cell repertoires in COVID-19. Study summary: From the United States, Italy and Spain came samples of acute and convalescent COVID-19.

Sequenced by immunoSEQ multiplex PCR; TCRdb stores in-frame clones only, minus some. The sample yields roughly 66,000 clones, roughly 84% seen once. The source of this sequence is a woman aged 60-75 years with acute or convalescent COVID-19. The sequencing sample was made of peripheral blood. The chain couples TRBV2 to TRBJ1-2; no clear D gene. The CDR3 here is CASSPRKLDYGYTF. CDR3 coding DNA: TGTGCCAGCAGTCCGAGGAAACTCGACTATGGCTACACCTTC.